The 14 T cell receptor beta chains given below trace back to one sample, sequenced in a study of blood T cell repertoires in COVID-19. The assay was immunoSEQ multiplex PCR, and TCRdb's table has in-frame clones only and misses some. This sample carries 200,000 or so clones, about 87% of them seen once, and the ten largest clones take 1.5% to 2%. Sequencing was carried out using peripheral blood. These receptors were collected from a man between 65 and 85 years old with acute or convalescent COVID-19.

V and J are TRBV6-2 or TRBV6-3 and TRBJ2-2; D ambiguous. The CDR3 totals 14 residues. In germline, CDR1 is MNHEY, CDR2 SVGEGT. Trimming shortened V by 4 bases and J by 6 bases, and 12 bases separated the two germline ends. CDR3 coding DNA: TGTGCCAGCAGTTTTTCCCAGTGGTCCGGGGAGCTGTTTTTT. Amino acids: CASSFSQWSGELFF.

The chain links TRBV19 to TRBJ2-4; 11 nucleotides line up with TRBD2. The CDR3 totals 14 residues. Germline V gene data show CDR1 as LNHDA and CDR2 as SQIVND (reference sequence). V dropped 6 bases and J dropped 5; count of bases not matched to a gene: 3. The CDR3 DNA sequence: TGTGCCAGTAGGCTACTAGCGGGGGAAAACATTCAGTACTTC. This translates into CASRLLAGENIQYF. The full variable domain, completed using reference TRBV19 and TRBJ2-4, is DGGITQSPKYLFRKEGQNVTLSCEQNLNHDAMYWYRQDPGQGLRLIYYSQIVNDFQKGDIAEGYSVSREKKESFPLTVTSAQKNPTAFYLCASRLLAGENIQYFGAGTRLSVL.

The chain uses TRBV27 and TRBJ2-7; 7 bases line up with TRBD2. Germline V gene sequence: CDR1 MNHEY, CDR2 SMNVEV (reference sequence). Losses at the gene ends were 5 bases for V and 4 bases for J; bases not matched to a gene: 14. This CDR3 is built from 16 residues. The CDR3 sequence is CASSPAGVRGRYEQYF. CDR3 nucleotide sequence: TGTGCCAGCAGTCCGGCGGGGGTTAGAGGACGGTACGAGCAGTACTTC.

This rearrangement joins TRBV11-2 to TRBJ1-1, with 7 bases that match TRBD1. The CDR3 is made up of 13 amino acids. The germline V gene has CDR1 SGHAT and CDR2 FQNNGV. V gave up 8 bases and J gave up 1 base; unmatched junction bases: 4. CDR3 nucleotides: TGTGCCAGCGGAAGGGACAGGAACACTGAAGCTTTCTTT. Protein sequence: CASGRDRNTEAFF.

The J gene is TRBJ1-4, the V gene TRBV24-1; 12 nucleotides line up with TRBD1. The CDR3 has 15 amino acids. V was clipped by 6 bases and J by 6 bases; unmatched bases: 4. The germline gives CDR1 KGHDR, CDR2 SFDVKD. The CDR3 spells CATSSGTGGDEKLFF. CDR3 bases: TGTGCCACCAGTTCCGGGACAGGGGGCGATGAAAAACTGTTTTTT.

The chain couples TRBV12-3 or TRBV12-4 to TRBJ1-1, with D possibly TRBD1 on 6 matching bases. CDR3 length: 13 residues. V was shortened by 6 bases and J by 2 bases, with 10 bases between the two germline ends. The CDR3 sequence: CASRWDTNTEAFF. DNA of the CDR3: TGTGCCAGCAGGTGGGACACCAACACTGAAGCTTTCTTT.

The chain couples TRBV27 to TRBJ1-2, with 7 bases lining up with TRBD1. The junction had 10 bases not matched to a gene; V was cut back by 6 bases and J by 3 bases. Germline CDR1 and CDR2: MNHEY and SMNVEV (reference sequence). The CDR3 length is 15 residues. Written as DNA, the CDR3 is TGTGCCAGCAGCCCCGTACAGGGGCAGGACTATGGCTACACCTTC. Translated, it gives CASSPVQGQDYGYTF.

The chain employs TRBV19 and TRBJ2-7; 10 bases are shared with TRBD1. V lost 4 bases, J lost 5 bases, and 11 bases stayed unmatched. The germline CDR1 and CDR2 sequences are LNHDA and SQIVND (reference sequence). The CDR3 is 16 amino acids. In DNA, the CDR3 is TGTGCCAGTAGTAAAGGGGGACAGGGGCAAGGCAACGAGCAGTACTTC. Its protein product is CASSKGGQGQGNEQYF. The whole variable domain, filled in from reference TRBV19 and TRBJ2-7, reads DGGITQSPKYLFRKEGQNVTLSCEQNLNHDAMYWYRQDPGQGLRLIYYSQIVNDFQKGDIAEGYSVSREKKESFPLTVTSAQKNPTAFYLCASSKGGQGQGNEQYFGPGTRLTVT.

This sequence joins TRBV25-1 and TRBJ2-5; 12 nucleotides match TRBD1. Germline V gene sequence: CDR1 MGHDK, CDR2 SYGVNS. This CDR3 region has 15 residues. V was clipped by 4 bases and J by 5 bases; unmatched bases: 5. CDR3 loop: CASSAGQGARETQYF. In DNA, the CDR3 is TGTGCCAGCAGTGCGGGACAGGGGGCGAGGGAGACCCAGTACTTC.

The rearrangement joins TRBV28 to TRBJ2-1, with 11 nucleotides matching TRBD2. This CDR3 region has 16 residues. The germline V gene encodes CDR1 MDHEN and CDR2 SYDVKM. V gave up 1 base and J gave up 7 bases; unmatched junction bases: 6. The CDR3 loop reads CASSLLRASGRNEQFF. CDR3 coding DNA: TGTGCCAGCAGTTTATTGAGGGCTAGCGGGAGGAATGAGCAGTTCTTC.

In DNA form, the CDR3 reads TGTGCCAGCAGTGAGGGACAGGGGGCAGGTGGCTACACCTTC. Its protein product is CASSEGQGAGGYTF. The chain recombines TRBV6-4 with TRBJ1-2; TRBD1 matches 12 bases. V gave up 3 bases and J gave up 7 bases; unmatched junction bases: 3. The germline V gene has CDR1 MRHNA and CDR2 SNTAGT. The CDR3 spans 14 residues.

V gene TRBV19 combines with J gene TRBJ1-5; possible D gene TRBD1, 5 bases. V lost 5 bases, J lost 4 bases, and 9 bases lay in between. Germline CDR1 and CDR2: LNHDA and SQIVND (reference sequence). The length of the CDR3 is 13 residues. The CDR3 sequence is CASSWSGNQPQHF. The CDR3 region has the DNA TGTGCCAGTAGTTGGTCAGGGAATCAGCCCCAGCATTTT.

This sequence joins TRBV7-3 and TRBJ2-5; the D gene is possibly TRBD2 (6 bases). V was cut by 2 bases and J by 5 bases, with 9 bases left in between. The CDR3 is 13 amino acids. CDR1 is SGHTA, CDR2 FQGTGA, per germline. The CDR3 DNA sequence: TGTGCCAGCAGCTTAGGGCTAGCGGAGACCCAGTACTTC. This sequence encodes CASSLGLAETQYF.

The chain recombines TRBV18 with TRBJ2-7, with 8 bases fitting TRBD1. V gave up 6 bases and J gave up 2 bases; unmatched junction bases: 6. Germline values: CDR1 KGHSH, CDR2 LQKENI. This CDR3 contains 14 residues. The DNA for the CDR3 is TGTGCCAGCTCTCCGACAGGGGTTCCCTACGAGCAGTACTTC. Protein product: CASSPTGVPYEQYF.